This T cell receptor beta chain was recovered during a study of a mutant IDH1 vaccine in newly diagnosed glioma. Sample time point: week 47, end of study. Doses consisted of 300 ug of mutant IDH1 20-mer peptide each, paired with topical imiquimod. Here immunoSEQ multiplex PCR was the method, and the copy in TCRdb shows in-frame clones only, minus some. The top ten hold 3.2% of the sample, which has about 56,000 clones, under 85% seen once. V trimming: 5 bases; J trimming: 8 bases; junction bases outside the gene matches: 10. Germline-derived CDR1 and CDR2 are SGHNT and YENEEA. The CDR3 is 14 residues long. Worth noting for this clone: Its specificity is unknown.

The source material was PBMCs, sampled from a glioma patient whose treatment included an IDH1 peptide vaccine. This receptor was obtained from a woman between 50 and 59 years old with glioma. The chain employs TRBV11-3 and TRBJ2-7, with 9 nucleotides matching TRBD1. CDR3 in DNA: TGTGCCAGCAGCCCGGGACAGGGTGGTAGAAAGCAGTACTTC. Translated: CASSPGQGGRKQYF.